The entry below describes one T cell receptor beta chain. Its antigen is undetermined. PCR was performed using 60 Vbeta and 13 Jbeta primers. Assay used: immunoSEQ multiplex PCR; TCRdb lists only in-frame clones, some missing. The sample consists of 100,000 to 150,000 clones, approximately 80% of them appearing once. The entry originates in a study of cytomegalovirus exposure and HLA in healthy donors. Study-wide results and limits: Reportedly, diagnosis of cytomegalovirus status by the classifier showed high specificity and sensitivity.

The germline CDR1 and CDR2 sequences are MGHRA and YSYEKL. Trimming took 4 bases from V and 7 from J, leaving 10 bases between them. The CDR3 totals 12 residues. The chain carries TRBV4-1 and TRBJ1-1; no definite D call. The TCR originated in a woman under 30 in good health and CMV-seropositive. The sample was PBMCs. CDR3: CASSRTPGEAFF. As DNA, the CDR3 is TGCGCCAGCAGCCGAACACCGGGTGAAGCTTTCTTT.